A selection of T cell receptor beta chains follows, all from one sample in a study of beta chain features in type 1 diabetes. Method: immunoSEQ multiplex PCR; TCRdb's copy keeps in-frame clones and lacks some. The sample consists of over 700,000 clones, about a sixth of them appearing once. Sequenced: naive CD4+ T cells from blood. The receptors originated from a woman in her late teens or twenties in good health. Both conserved end residues are part of each CDR3. D genes are given only for firm matches. Clone size is given for some rows only: seen once, a few or many times, or a class if the clone is expanded.

D: -; size: -; length: 13; J: TRBJ1-3; V: TRBV7-6; DNA: TGTGCCAGCAAACAGAGCTCTGGAAACACCATATATTTT; CDR3: CASKQSSGNTIYF
D: -; size: few; length: 15; J: TRBJ1-2; V: TRBV18; DNA: TGTGCCAGCTCACCAGAGAGACTGTCTCTCTATGGCTACACCTTC; CDR3: CASSPERLSLYGYTF
D: TRBD2; size: once; length: 15; J: TRBJ2-7; V: TRBV6-5; DNA: TGTGCCAGCAGTTACTCGTGGGAGGGCTCCTACGAGCAGTACTTC; CDR3: CASSYSWEGSYEQYF
D: -; size: few; length: 13; J: TRBJ2-7; V: TRBV19; DNA: TGTGCCAGCGGGTACGCTAGCTCCTACGAGCAGTACTTC; CDR3: CASGYASSYEQYF
D: TRBD1; size: -; length: 15; J: TRBJ2-7; V: TRBV7-2; DNA: TGTGCCAGCAGCAAGGGGACAGGGGGAGACTACGAGCAGTACTTC; CDR3: CASSKGTGGDYEQYF
D: -; size: few; length: 11; J: TRBJ2-1; V: TRBV7-8; DNA: TGTGCCAGCAGCTCCACTCATGAGCAGTTCTTC; CDR3: CASSSTHEQFF
D: TRBD1; size: -; length: 15; J: TRBJ2-7; V: TRBV4-3; DNA: TGCGCCAGCAGCCAAGGGGCCCTCCAGGGGGACGAGCAGTACTTC; CDR3: CASSQGALQGDEQYF
D: -; size: -; length: 14; J: TRBJ2-6; V: TRBV7-9; DNA: TGTGCCAGCAGCTTAATGTCTGGGGCCAACGTCCTGACTTTC; CDR3: CASSLMSGANVLTF
D: TRBD2; size: few; length: 14; J: TRBJ2-7; V: TRBV9; DNA: TGTGCCAGCAGCGCCGGACTAGAGGTAGGCGAGCAGTACTTC; CDR3: CASSAGLEVGEQYF
D: TRBD1; size: few; length: 16; J: TRBJ1-4; V: TRBV18; DNA: TGTGCCAGCTCACCTTTTGGACAGGCAACTAATGAAAAACTGTTTTTT; CDR3: CASSPFGQATNEKLFF
D: -; size: -; length: 16; J: TRBJ2-5; V: TRBV18; DNA: TGTGCCAGCGCAGACAGGCTAGCGGAGTACCAAGAGACCCAGTACTTC; CDR3: CASADRLAEYQETQYF
D: TRBD1; size: few; length: 16; J: TRBJ1-4; V: TRBV6-5; DNA: TGTGCCAGCAGTTATAGGTTCGCGGGACAGGATGAAAAACTGTTTTTT; CDR3: CASSYRFAGQDEKLFF
D: -; size: once; length: 14; J: TRBJ2-3; V: TRBV29-1; DNA: TGCAGCGTTAGCAGGGGGGGATTAACAGATACGCAGTATTTT; CDR3: CSVSRGGLTDTQYF
D: TRBD1; size: few; length: 15; J: TRBJ2-5; V: TRBV7-2; DNA: TGTGCCAGCAGCCAAGCACAGGGGAACGTGAAGACCCAGTACTTC; CDR3: CASSQAQGNVKTQYF
D: -; size: -; length: 14; J: TRBJ1-2; V: TRBV10-3; DNA: TGTGCCATCAGCCCCAACGGGGGAGATTATGGCTACACCTTC; CDR3: CAISPNGGDYGYTF
D: -; size: few; length: 15; J: TRBJ2-3; V: TRBV19; DNA: TGTGCCAGTAGTATTGGACAGTATAGCACAGATACGCAGTATTTT; CDR3: CASSIGQYSTDTQYF
D: -; size: -; length: 16; J: TRBJ2-7; V: TRBV6-5; DNA: TGTGCCAGCAGTTACTCGAGGCAGATGGCCCTTTACGAGCAGTACTTC; CDR3: CASSYSRQMALYEQYF
D: TRBD2; size: -; length: 15; J: TRBJ2-1; V: TRBV28; DNA: TGTGCCAGCAGTTCCCCGGCTAGCGGTAACAATGAGCAGTTCTTC; CDR3: CASSSPASGNNEQFF
D: TRBD2; size: few; length: 13; J: TRBJ2-1; V: TRBV6-6; DNA: TGTGCCAGCAGAGCGACTAGCGTTAATGAGCAGTTCTTC; CDR3: CASRATSVNEQFF
D: TRBD2; size: -; length: 15; J: TRBJ2-7; V: TRBV9; DNA: TGTGCCAGCAGCGTAGATCAAGCGGGAGCCTACGAGCAGTACTTC; CDR3: CASSVDQAGAYEQYF
D: -; size: -; length: 12; J: TRBJ2-5; V: TRBV29-1; DNA: TGCAGCGTTGAGGAGGGGGGGGAGACCCAGTACTTC; CDR3: CSVEEGGETQYF
D: -; size: few; length: 15; J: TRBJ2-4; V: TRBV7-8; DNA: TGTGCCAGCAGCTACCGCCTACAGGGGGGGGACATTCAGTACTTC; CDR3: CASSYRLQGGDIQYF
D: -; size: few; length: 16; J: TRBJ2-2; V: TRBV7-3; DNA: TGTGCCAGCAGCCACCTGAGTAGACCGAACACCGGGGAGCTGTTTTTT; CDR3: CASSHLSRPNTGELFF
D: TRBD2; size: -; length: 20; J: TRBJ2-4; V: TRBV18; DNA: TGTGCCAGCTCACCTTTCCTAGCGGGACCCGGAGCTATAGCCAAAAACATTCAGTACTTC; CDR3: CASSPFLAGPGAIAKNIQYF
D: -; size: few; length: 12; J: TRBJ1-1; V: TRBV2; DNA: TGTGCCAGCACTAGCGGGGACACTGAAGCTTTCTTT; CDR3: CASTSGDTEAFF
D: TRBD2; size: few; length: 14; J: TRBJ2-1; V: TRBV2; DNA: TGTGCCAGCAGCCTTCTAGCGGGAGGATATGAGCAGTTCTTC; CDR3: CASSLLAGGYEQFF
D: TRBD2; size: -; length: 15; J: TRBJ2-5; V: TRBV2; DNA: TGTGCCAGCAGTGTGGGCTTTGGGAGGGGAGAGACCCAGTACTTC; CDR3: CASSVGFGRGETQYF
D: -; size: few; length: 15; J: TRBJ2-7; V: TRBV5-1; DNA: TGCGCCAGCAGCCAGTCACAGGGTGAGGCCGTCGGGCAGTACTTC; CDR3: CASSQSQGEAVGQYF
D: TRBD2; size: -; length: 15; J: TRBJ2-7; V: TRBV29-1; DNA: TGCAGCGTTGTCGCCGGGACTAGCGTAAACTACGAGCAGTACTTC; CDR3: CSVVAGTSVNYEQYF
D: TRBD2; size: -; length: 14; J: TRBJ2-2; V: TRBV2; DNA: TGTGCCGGCCAACTAGCGGAGAACACCGGGGAGCTGTTTTTT; CDR3: CAGQLAENTGELFF
D: -; size: -; length: 12; J: TRBJ2-5; V: TRBV29-1; DNA: TGCAGCGTTGAGCCCCAGCAAGAGACCCAGTACTTC; CDR3: CSVEPQQETQYF
D: -; size: -; length: 15; J: TRBJ1-2; V: TRBV27; DNA: TGTGCCAGCAGAGGTCCTAGAGGGCTGGCCCGCGGCTACACCTTC; CDR3: CASRGPRGLARGYTF
D: TRBD2; size: -; length: 13; J: TRBJ2-5; V: TRBV10-3; DNA: TGTGCCACCGGACTAGCGGGGCAAGAGACCCAGTACTTC; CDR3: CATGLAGQETQYF
D: -; size: -; length: 12; J: TRBJ2-3; V: TRBV28; DNA: TGTGCCAGCTCATTCCCCACAGATACGCAGTATTTT; CDR3: CASSFPTDTQYF
D: -; size: -; length: 14; J: TRBJ2-1; V: TRBV7-3; DNA: TGTGCCAGCAGCTTAGCGGGTGTACCCAATGAGCAGTTCTTC; CDR3: CASSLAGVPNEQFF
D: -; size: few; length: 10; J: TRBJ2-3; V: TRBV6-5; DNA: TGTGCCAGCAGTTGGCCTACGCAGTATTTT; CDR3: CASSWPTQYF
D: -; size: few; length: 12; J: TRBJ1-2; V: TRBV2; DNA: TGTGCCAGCAGCCGGGATAACTATGGCTACACCTTC; CDR3: CASSRDNYGYTF